This T cell receptor (beta chain) came from a study of T cell responses to AZD1222 COVID-19 vaccine. The wider study: Recipients boosted at about 4 weeks or about 12 weeks are pooled.

Points on this clone: No antigen is known for it.

Study outcomes and limitations: White British donors predominated, females outnumbered males, and clonal diversity was possibly underestimated. No repertoire was sampled before or during the peak T cell response, only after it. Spike was spanned by vaccine-associated CD4 TCRs, which were dominant at 160-218 and 743-854.

TCRdb's copy holds only in-frame clones and misses some; the assay was immunoSEQ multiplex PCR. This sample yields approximately 170,000 clones, of which less than 95% are seen a single time; about 4.4% belongs to the top ten. This TCR was sampled from an adult in good health. Sequences were derived from peripheral blood, sampled on day 0 of AZD1222 vaccination.

The CDR3 DNA follows: TGTGCCAGCAGCTTAGGGTACTCTGGGGCCAACGTCCTGACTTTC. Translated: CASSLGYSGANVLTF. The gene calls are TRBV13 and TRBJ2-6; D is uncertain. Trimming took off 0 bases at V and 0 bases at J, with 3 bases between the two ends. The CDR3 is made up of 15 amino acids. Germline V gene data show CDR1 as PRHDT and CDR2 as FYEKMQ (reference sequence).